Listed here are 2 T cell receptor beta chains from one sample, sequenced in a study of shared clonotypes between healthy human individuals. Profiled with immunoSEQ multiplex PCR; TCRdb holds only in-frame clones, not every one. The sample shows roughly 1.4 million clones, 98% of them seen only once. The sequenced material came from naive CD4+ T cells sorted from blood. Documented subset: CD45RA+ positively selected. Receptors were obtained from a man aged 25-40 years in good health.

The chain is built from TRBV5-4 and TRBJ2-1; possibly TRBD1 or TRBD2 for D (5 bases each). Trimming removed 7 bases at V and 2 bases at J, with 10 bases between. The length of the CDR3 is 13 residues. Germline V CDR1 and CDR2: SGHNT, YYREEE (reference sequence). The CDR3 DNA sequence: TGTGCCAGCTGGGACCGGGCCTACAATGAGCAGTTCTTC. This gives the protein CASWDRAYNEQFF.

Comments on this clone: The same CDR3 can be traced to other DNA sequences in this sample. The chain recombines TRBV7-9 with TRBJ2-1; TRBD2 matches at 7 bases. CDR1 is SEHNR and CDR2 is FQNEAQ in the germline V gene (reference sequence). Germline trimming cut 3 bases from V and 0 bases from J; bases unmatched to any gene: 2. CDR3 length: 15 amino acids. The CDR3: CASSLRGSSYNEQFF. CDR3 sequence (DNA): TGTGCCAGCAGCTTGCGGGGGAGCTCCTACAATGAGCAGTTCTTC.